These 5 T cell receptor beta chains were sequenced from one sample in a study of T cell changes during pregnancy in multiple sclerosis. This table comes from immunoSEQ multiplex PCR, and its TCRdb copy is limited to in-frame clones, with some not included. The sample holds about 53,000 clones; about nine tenths are singletons and the top ten take less than 0.5%. The material sequenced was CD4+ T cells from peripheral blood mononuclear cells, taken in the third trimester of pregnancy. Receptor source: a female donor with multiple sclerosis, enrolled in a pregnancy study.

This clone was found once. The genes are TRBV9 and TRBJ2-7; D remains ambiguous. The CDR3 has 13 residues. Trimming left V 0 bases short and J 5 bases short, with 9 bases between. Germline CDR1 is SGDLS and CDR2 is YYNGEE. CDR3 in amino acids: CASSVGDVHEQYF. Written as DNA, the CDR3 is TGTGCCAGCAGCGTAGGAGATGTCCACGAGCAGTACTTC.

The chain combines TRBV6-5 with TRBJ1-1; D unclear. Between the trimmed V and J ends, which lost 0 bases and 11 bases, there was a span of 16 bases. Germline CDR1 reads MNHEY; CDR2 reads SVGAGI. The CDR3 runs to 14 residues. The CDR3, as DNA: TGTGCCAGCAGTTACTCCATTAGAAGCAGCGGGGCTTTCTTT. Its protein is CASSYSIRSSGAFF.

The chain combines TRBV6-1 with TRBJ1-2; maybe TRBD1 (6 bases). This CDR3 has 16 residues. The V end lost 1 base, the J end lost 5 bases, and 17 bases lay between the germline ends. Germline lookup yields CDR1 MNHNS and CDR2 SASEGT. CDR3 sequence: CASSEGALGQLYGYTF. CDR3 DNA sequence: TGTGCCAGCAGTGAAGGGGCTTTAGGACAGTTATATGGCTACACCTTC.

This clone appeared once. The J gene is TRBJ2-3, the V gene TRBV10-3, with D unresolved. Germline loops: CDR1 ENHRY, CDR2 SYGVKD. This CDR3 spans 14 amino acids. Trimming left V 3 bases short and J 6 bases short, with 13 bases between. The CDR3 sequence: CAISDQDIGDTQYF. DNA for the CDR3: TGTGCCATCAGTGATCAAGATATCGGGGATACGCAGTATTTT.

This chain joins TRBV7-9 and TRBJ2-7, with 7 bases lining up with TRBD1. There are 13 residues in the CDR3. J was trimmed by 6 bases and V by 3 bases; bases with no gene match: 5. CDR1 and CDR2 (germline): SEHNR, FQNEAQ (reference sequence). The CDR3 nucleotides are TGTGCCAGCAGCTTGACAGGGTCGCTCGAGCAGTACTTC. Protein sequence: CASSLTGSLEQYF.